Reported below is one T cell receptor beta chain. This clone was picked up one time. There is no known antigen for this receptor. Base qualities were left out, and no much larger clone turns up one base away. V is pruned by 7 bases and J by 4 bases, leaving 15 bases of the junction without a gene match. From a lookup of the germline V gene (reference sequence), CDR1 and CDR2 are LNHDA and SQIVND. Measured from the cysteine to the phenylalanine, the CDR3 is 17 residues long. Of all the DNA, just the CDR3 is kept, 51 bases in frame from base 1. The CDR3 regions of human TCRbeta chains were analyzed by immunosequencing. Per the authors' processing: TCRs in the repertoires were compared against a reference library of SARS-CoV-2-specific TCRs that had been generated with the MIRA antigen-specificity platform. Breadth meant the fraction of unique TCRs that were SARS-CoV-2-associated, whereas depth meant the fraction of total T cells that were SARS-CoV-2-associated. Using the MIRA data, each spike-specific TCR was assigned both to the spike region to which the TCR was reactive and to a CD4 or CD8 class. Log10-transformed breadth and depth values were compared by one-way ANOVA with Sidak's multiple comparisons tests. TCRdb stores this immuneACCESS table with in-frame sequences only. Part of the clones is absent; in the studies checked, under half of the shortfall reflects unresolved V genes, and no reason is known for the rest. D and trimming come from the DNA, and the V and J calls and clone size come from that table. Here the sample has around 78,000 clones; under 90% occur a single time. Of the sample, approximately 1.3% is held by the ten largest clones.

This specimen belongs to a study of T cell responses to AZD1222 COVID-19 vaccine (dated by TCRdb to the early 2020s). For the wider study: TCR sequencing covered approximately 230 trial participants: 200 to 220 given two doses of AZD1222 and approximately 26 given two doses of MenACWY control vaccine. Trial participants were enrolled into age subgroups of 18-55, 56-69 and 70-plus years, which contained around 140, 26 and 57 TCR-sequenced participants, respectively. On the study overall, not on this receptor specifically: After two AZD1222 doses, both the breadth and the depth of spike-specific TCRs were significantly higher than at day 0 and than in MenACWY recipients. Most participants were white British and females outnumbered males, and the authors suggested that clonal diversity may have been underestimated. Nearly half of unique spike-specific TCRs reportedly recognized epitopes outside regions mutated in the B.1.351 and B.1.1.7 variants. Vaccine-associated CD4 TCRs spanned the whole spike protein, with dominant responses in regions 160-218 and 743-854. Because no day 14 peak-response samples were available, repertoires were characterized only after the peak T cell response. The 56-69-year group was small, and its depth increase did not reach significance, likely because of low power. Conclusions about previously exposed vaccinees are limited, since just five to seven AZD1222 recipients were seropositive for SARS-CoV-2 at baseline.

Taken with the paper, the label for time point translates to: about 28 days (+/-7) after the second vaccine dose. AZD1222 recipients given second doses at about 4 weeks or at about 12 weeks were pooled, since spike-specific TCR depth and breadth were not found to differ between the two schedules. Vaccinee samples came from UK trials COV001 and COV002, including a single-blind randomized controlled phase 2/3 trial of AZD1222 (ChAdOx1 nCoV-19) in healthy adults. For TCRbeta chain sequencing, PBMC samples from trial participants were taken at day 0 and at day 28 after the second dose. The chain couples TRBV19 to TRBJ1-1; TRBD1 aligns with 10 central bases. The sample consisted of peripheral blood, taken 28 days after the second AZD1222 dose. The receptor's source is an adult who received the AZD1222 COVID-19 vaccine. DNA sequence: TGTGCCAGTACCAGACAGGGGGCGAAGTTGGGTGGCACTGAAGCTTTCTTT. The translation is CASTRQGAKLGGTEAFF.